What follows is one T cell receptor (beta chain) and its context. This clone was observed once. It lacks a known antigen. The input lacks base qualities; no much larger clone sits a single base away. These data originate in a study of cytomegalovirus exposure and HLA in healthy donors (dated by TCRdb to 2016 to 2017). About the full investigation: An earlier analysis of some 500 of the donors reported about 290 Gb of sequence data and 117 million unique TCR beta sequences from roughly 200 million T cells. Roughly 300 gigabases of sequencing data and approximately 93 million unique TCR sequences were included in an early release covering several hundred HLA-typed donors. Of the approximately 400 genotyped donors, approximately 81% were placed in the genetic ancestry cluster associated with self-reported Caucasian donors. The study aimed to test whether signatures of past pathogen exposure could be identified by cataloging public T cell receptors. The T cell repertoires of several hundred subjects were profiled by immunosequencing and related to cytomegalovirus serostatus. Along with the roughly 670-subject first cohort, a separate validation cohort of some 130 different subjects was used. The study combined high-throughput TCR immunosequencing, statistical association of individual TCRs with disease status, and machine learning to predict cytomegalovirus infection status. A later analysis re-examined previously published TCR beta repertoires from around 670 donors and added high-resolution HLA genotyping to investigate patterns of TCR occurrence. The later analysis used no new phenotypic data to find candidate immune exposures, relying instead on TCR beta sequences and their occurrence across donors. In an earlier analysis of a few hundred of the donors, high-throughput TCR beta sequencing was used to judge whether each TCR beta V gene segment behaved as functional or pseudogenic. Donor age, sex, ethnicity and CMV serostatus were collected together with the repertoire data. A later genetic analysis took genome-wide SNP genotypes for 398 of the 666 donors and used that subset as a discovery cohort. All discovery cohort repertoires had been generated on a single sequencing platform. Class I and class II HLA loci were covered by the typing at four-digit resolution. Typing coverage differed by locus: A, B, C, DRB1 and DQB1 were typed in roughly 620-630 donors, DQA1 in 500 to 550, DPA1 in 600 to 610, and DPB1 in 450 to 490. Roughly 5 DR-DQ haplotypes were treated as single units for association and clustering because of strong linkage in the cohort. On average, around 200,000 unique TCR beta nucleotide sequences were sequenced per donor among some 430 genotyped donors of the cohort, with 15% to 20% of those sequences being non-productive.

The study at large found these results: Immune exposure information for the cohort was limited to CMV serostatus. A further reported finding was that TCR beta sequences accurately predicted the HLA-A and HLA-B alleles for most subjects in the first cohort. In a later analysis, several top co-occurrence clusters were reported to appear linked to parvovirus B19, influenza, CMV and Epstein-Barr virus. In a later analysis, the rate of TCR association differed among HLA loci, with DRB1 alleles having the most associated TCRs and HLA-C alleles having the fewest. Because counts were too low, approximately 15 rarely observed V segments, including chromosome 9 orphons, were excluded from the earlier analysis of 587 of the donors. In a later analysis, most CMV-associated TCR beta chains were found to appear HLA-restricted, with HLA associations seemingly driven largely by CMV exposure. Cytomegalovirus status was reported to be diagnosed by the classifier with high specificity and sensitivity in both the original and validation cohorts. This cohort had only TCR beta chains sequenced, and the lack of alpha or paired-chain data limited which features could be detected. While some public TCRs were present in many individuals, most TCR sequences turned up only very rarely across donors. In an earlier analysis of approximately 600 of the donors, most TCR beta V segments were observed in productive rearrangements about 87% or about 30% of the time, broadly matching IMGT annotations. According to the authors, the approach could potentially be generalized to other disease states and immunological phenotypes. Correlated functional status among segregating V segments might be attributable to linkage disequilibrium, but an unknown experimental factor could not be ruled out. The study gave a list of more than 150 TCR beta chains associated with cytomegalovirus. At a false discovery rate of 0.05, a later analysis linked roughly 17,000 TCR beta sequences to specific HLA alleles. Because HLA typing was missing for some donors at each locus, association tests included only the typed subset. When HLA alleles, especially DR and DQ, strongly co-occurred, TCR associations were difficult to assign to individual alleles. In a later analysis, HLA-associated TCR beta chains showed more clonal expansion and lower generation probabilities than non-associated chains that were equally common. In vitro tests confirmed that a few of the cytomegalovirus-associated TCR beta chains recognize cytomegalovirus antigens. According to a later genetic analysis, donors in an Asian-associated ancestry cluster had fewer N-insertions in productive TCRs than the approximately 610-donor mean. The sequencing pipeline was judged likely to have produced a cluster of highly shared sequence variants as a technical artifact. Because the 87-base-pair reads could not distinguish some IMGT-functional V segments, including TRBV6-2 and TRBV6-3, those segments were excluded. An association between a missense DCLRE1C variant and V-gene and J-gene trimming of TCR beta chains was found in a later genetic analysis and replicated in an independent cohort. Presence/absence analyses assumed roughly uniform sequencing depth across donors, an assumption that may not hold.

Library generation was performed with the immunoSEQ multiplex PCR assay. The multiplex PCR relied on a mix of 60 forward primers for TCR Vbeta segments and 13 reverse primers for TCR Jbeta segments. The CDR3 region of rearranged TCR beta genes was amplified from genomic DNA with a multiplex PCR assay. Amplified TCR beta libraries were sequenced as 87-base-pair reads on the Illumina HiSeq System. The study's own analysis went as follows. A later analysis tallied 75 million to 95 million unique TCR beta chains across the 666 repertoires, and approximately 12 million of those chains were shared by two or more donors. Raw reads were error-corrected and collapsed into unique sequences by a nearest-neighbor algorithm in which closely related sequences were merged to remove PCR and sequencing errors. Alignment of CDR3 sequences to IMGT reference sequences was used to assign V, D and J gene segments. For a sequence to be retained, a match of at least six nucleotides was required to both a V gene segment and a J gene segment. Rearrangements were called productive when the CDR3 lacked stop codons and stayed in frame with V and J; all others were non-productive. Following IMGT convention, CDR3 was defined as the stretch from the second conserved V-encoded cysteine up to the conserved J-encoded phenylalanine. Sequences without an unambiguous match to a single V gene segment were excluded from the earlier analysis of over 500 of the donors. An earlier analysis of 550 to 650 of the donors classified V segments as functional when productive rearrangements were above 56.7% and as segregating when the standard deviation between donors was above 5%. A statistical classification framework was built for diagnosing cytomegalovirus status from the catalog of TCR beta chain sequences. In a later analysis, TCR nucleotide sequences were compared against IMGT/GENE-DB human TR gene sequences so that V and J genes could be assigned. A later analysis assigned CDR3 sequences and most-parsimonious VDJ recombination scenarios with the TCRdist pipeline. In a later analysis, each TCR beta chain was defined by its CDR3 amino acid sequence together with its V-gene family, and reads without a unique V-gene family were excluded. A later analysis removed over 500 highly shared, low-generation-probability nucleotide sequences to deal with suspected cross-contamination and a sequencing artifact. For each public chain, a later analysis derived a clonal expansion index from normalized ranks of inferred template counts within each repertoire. Generation probabilities in a later analysis came from a VDJ recombination model fitted to out-of-frame rearrangements, and those results were checked against IGoR. In a later analysis, TCR-TCR, TCR-HLA and TCR-CMV co-occurrence was scored with hypergeometric tests, and a repertoire-size bias correction was applied to TCR pairs. False discovery rates were estimated in a later analysis by permuting HLA or CMV assignments 20 times. In a later analysis, co-occurring TCRs were grouped using DBSCAN, and TCRdist sequence similarity was added for clustering within HLA-allele-positive subsets. Co-occurrence clustering excluded repertoires with fewer than 30,000 or more than 120,000 public chains, plus five with anomalous nucleotide sharing. The immuneACCESS repertoire file appears here via TCRdb, limited to in-frame rearrangements. These files lack a portion of the clones; in checked studies, under half of the deficit traces to unresolved V genes, and the cause of the others is not known. D and trimming come from the DNA, and the V and J calls and clone size come from that table. Within this sample are 310,000 or so clones, with over 85% of them counted one time only. The ten largest clones represent about 2% of the sample.

The cohort consisted of 650 to 850 healthy bone marrow donors. Cohort members were all nominally healthy when sampled, although unrecorded immune exposures were likely present. The donor tested CMV seronegative and was one of the 352 seronegative cohort members. Every donor gave a peripheral blood sample, and the peripheral blood mononuclear cells from that sample were used for TCR beta sequencing. The Qiagen DNeasy Blood Extraction Kit was used to extract genomic DNA from the blood cell samples. The CDR1 and CDR2 encoded by the germline V gene (reference sequence) are MNHEY and SMNVEV. There are 13 amino acids in the CDR3, from cysteine to phenylalanine inclusive. Only CDR3 DNA is held: 39 bases, read in frame from base 1. V loses 7 bases, J loses 3 bases, and the germline ends lie 13 bases apart.

The sequence was obtained from a woman under 30 in good health and CMV-seronegative. The specimen was PBMCs. The rearranged chain carries TRBV27 and TRBJ2-7, with the D gene not confidently named. The DNA sequence is given as TGTGCCAGCAAGGAGCTAGGTGACTACGAGCAGTACTTC. Translated, this gives CASKELGDYEQYF.